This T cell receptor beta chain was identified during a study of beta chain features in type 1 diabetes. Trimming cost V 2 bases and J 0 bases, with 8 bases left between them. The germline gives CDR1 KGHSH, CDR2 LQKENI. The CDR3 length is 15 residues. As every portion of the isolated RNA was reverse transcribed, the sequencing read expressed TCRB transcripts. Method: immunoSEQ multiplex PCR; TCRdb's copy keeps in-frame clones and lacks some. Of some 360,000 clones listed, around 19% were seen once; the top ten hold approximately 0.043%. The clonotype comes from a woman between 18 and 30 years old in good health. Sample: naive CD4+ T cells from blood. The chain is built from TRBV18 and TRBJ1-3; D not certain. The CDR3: CASSPGDRSGNTIYF. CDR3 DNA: TGTGCCAGCTCACCAGGAGATCGCTCTGGAAACACCATATATTTT.